One sample yielded the 17 T cell receptor beta chains listed below, sequenced in a study of blood T cells in healthy people across ages. Combining a sample-barcoded 5' primer with a J-beta primer mix, a second PCR ran for about 6 to 12 cycles. TCRdb reanalysed the 5' RACE reads using MiXCR and keeps one entry per CDR3 protein. The sample lists 1.5 million or so distinct CDR3 sequences, roughly 40% occurring once. Sequenced: blood. These receptors came from a young woman in good health.

This clonotype appeared a few times. The V gene is TRBV12-3 or TRBV12-4, the J gene TRBJ1-6; 10 bases fit TRBD1. This CDR3 region has 18 residues. After removal of 6 bases from V and 1 base from J, the junction contained 9 bases not matched to a gene. The CDR3, as DNA: TGTGCCAGCAGCCCCGACAGGGGGCGCACATCCTATAATTCACCCCTCCACTTT. Protein product: CASSPDRGRTSYNSPLHF.

This clonotype was detected only once. V is TRBV12-3 or TRBV12-4 and J is TRBJ1-6; D is possibly TRBD1 (6 bases). The CDR3 has 13 amino acids. Deletions cut 6 bases from V and 10 bases from J, with 13 bases between. The CDR3 region is CASRGTKGSPLHF. The CDR3 DNA reads as TGTGCCAGCAGGGGGACAAAGGGATCACCCCTCCACTTT.

V gene TRBV5-1 combines with J gene TRBJ1-1; unclear D gene. The CDR3 extends over 14 amino acids. Germline CDR1 is SGHRS and CDR2 is YFSETQ. Trimming took 4 bases from V and 5 from J, leaving 15 bases between them. In nucleotides, the CDR3 is TGCGCCAGCAGCGCGGGCCCTGGAGGTACTGAAGCTTTCTTT. This codes for CASSAGPGGTEAFF.

The CDR3 DNA is TGCAGCGTTGGCAAGGACAGGGGGCACGAGCAGTACTTC. This gives the protein CSVGKDRGHEQYF. The chain links TRBV29-1 to TRBJ2-7; 11 positions match TRBD1. Germline lookup yields CDR1 SQVTM and CDR2 ANQGSEA. V was clipped by 4 bases and J by 5 bases; unmatched bases: 4. The CDR3 has 13 amino acids.

This rearrangement joins TRBV10-3 to TRBJ2-1, with 10 bases fitting TRBD2. The CDR3 is made up of 15 amino acids. Germline V gene data show CDR1 as ENHRY and CDR2 as SYGVKD. The V segment lost 2 bases and the J segment 4 bases; nucleotides outside the gene matches: 2. CDR3 nucleotide sequence: TGTGCCATCAGTGAGGGACTAGCGGAGTACAATGAGCAGTTCTTC. It codes for CAISEGLAEYNEQFF.

The chain joins TRBV6-5 to TRBJ2-7; D unclear. CDR1 is MNHEY, CDR2 SVGAGI, per germline. Trimming pared 3 bases from V and 7 bases from J, leaving 16 bases between. This CDR3 spans 14 amino acids. The chain's CDR3 is CASSYVGPYNEQYF. CDR3 nucleotide sequence: TGTGCCAGCAGTTATGTTGGCCCATACAATGAGCAGTACTTC.

In the case of this clonotype: This sequence may be a read error, since a much larger clone differs from it by one base. This rearrangement joins TRBV6-5 to TRBJ2-7; 8 bases fit TRBD1. Germline lookup yields CDR1 MNHEY and CDR2 SVGAGI. This CDR3 is built from 12 residues. The chain's CDR3 is CACRGQGYEQYF. The CDR3 nucleotides read TGTGCCTGCAGAGGACAGGGCTACGAGCAGTACTTC.

The chain couples TRBV7-9 to TRBJ2-7, with 11 positions matching TRBD1. The CDR3 contains 15 residues. Germline loops: CDR1 SEHNR, CDR2 FQNEAQ (reference sequence). With V trimmed by 4 bases and J by 6 bases, 8 bases remained unmatched. The CDR3 DNA reads TGTGCCAGCAGCTCCGGGACAGGGGGAGGACGCGAGCAGTACTTC. This codes for CASSSGTGGGREQYF. Supplemented by reference TRBV7-9 and TRBJ2-7, the full variable domain reads DTGVSQNPRHKITKRGQNVTFRCDPISEHNRLYWYRQTLGQGPEFLTYFQNEAQLEKSRLLSDRFSAERPKGSFSTLEIQRTEQGDSAMYLCASSSGTGGGREQYFGPGTRLTVT.

The CDR3 DNA is TGTGCCAGCAGCCACACCGGGACTAGCGGGGGGATGGAGACCCAGTACTTC. This gives the protein CASSHTGTSGGMETQYF. The V call is TRBV3-1, the J call TRBJ2-5; 15 nucleotides line up with TRBD2. V lost 3 bases, J lost 5 bases, and 7 bases stayed unmatched. Germline assignment: CDR1 LGHDT and CDR2 YNNKEL (reference sequence). This CDR3 contains 17 residues.

This chain joins TRBV6-5 and TRBJ2-7; maybe TRBD1 (6 bases). Germline V lookup: CDR1 MNHEY, CDR2 SVGAGI. This CDR3 region has 13 residues. The ends were cut back, 6 bases at V and 12 bases at J, with 21 bases in the middle. CDR3 protein: CASSRGQSTSAYF. The CDR3 DNA is TGTGCCAGCAGCCGCGGACAGTCGACGAGCGCGTACTTC.

This clonotype has just a few counts. The rearrangement joins TRBV6-5 to TRBJ2-5, with 11 bases identical to TRBD2. The CDR3 length is 15 residues. Germline loops: CDR1 MNHEY, CDR2 SVGAGI. Trimming cost V 6 bases and J 5 bases; bases outside gene matches: 8. The CDR3 loop is CASRIAGGPGETQYF. CDR3 nucleotide sequence: TGTGCCAGCAGAATAGCGGGAGGGCCGGGGGAGACCCAGTACTTC.

The V and J genes are TRBV7-9 and TRBJ1-4; 7 bases line up with TRBD1. Losses at the gene ends were 2 bases for V and 4 bases for J; bases not matched to a gene: 7. Germline V gene sequence: CDR1 SEHNR, CDR2 FQNEAQ (reference sequence). This CDR3 comprises 16 residues. The CDR3 loop reads CASSLLAGGDNEKLFF. CDR3 bases: TGTGCCAGCAGCTTACTGGCAGGGGGGGATAATGAAAAACTGTTTTTT.

The chain is built from TRBV6-6 and TRBJ1-4; TRBD1 might be the D (5 bases). V was shortened by 5 bases and J by 5 bases, with 12 bases between the two germline ends. From germline, CDR1 is MNHNY and CDR2 SVGAGI (reference sequence). The CDR3 has 14 residues. DNA of the CDR3: TGTGCCAGCAGTCGCCGACAGTCCAATGAAAAACTGTTTTTT. The encoded protein is CASSRRQSNEKLFF.

This chain joins TRBV28 and TRBJ1-6; D gene unclear. Trimming pared 6 bases from V and 8 bases from J, leaving 14 bases between. Germline-derived CDR1 and CDR2 are MDHEN and SYDVKM. CDR3 length: 14 amino acids. The DNA for the CDR3 is TGTGCCAGCAGCCTATCTGGAGCCTATTCACCCCTCCACTTT. Residues: CASSLSGAYSPLHF.

V usage is TRBV11-3 and J usage is TRBJ1-1, with D maybe TRBD1 (5 bases). This CDR3 is built from 12 residues. The ends were cut back, 10 bases at V and 5 bases at J, with 14 bases in the middle. Germline CDR1 is SGHNT and CDR2 is YENEEA. The CDR3 DNA follows: TGTGCCACCGGGTTCGGGGGGACTGAAGCTTTCTTT. Protein sequence: CATGFGGTEAFF.

The chain has TRBV15 and TRBJ1-1; maybe TRBD1 (5 bases). The CDR3 sequence is 15 residues long. Germline CDR1 LNHNV, CDR2 YYDKDF (reference sequence). The V end was cut by 5 bases, the J end by 3 bases, with 16 bases between. CDR3 sequence reads: CATSLTATGDTEAFF. CDR3 DNA: TGTGCCACCAGCTTAACCGCCACGGGGGACACTGAAGCTTTCTTT.

The chain's CDR3 is CSVEEGQEGNYGYTF. CDR3 DNA: TGCAGCGTTGAAGAAGGACAGGAAGGAAACTATGGCTACACCTTC. The V gene is TRBV29-1, the J gene TRBJ1-2, with 7 nucleotides matching TRBD1. The CDR3 is 15 amino acids. CDR1 is SQVTM and CDR2 is ANQGSEA in the germline V gene. Unmatched junction bases numbered 6, after V lost 0 bases and J lost 2 bases.